This passage covers 9 T cell receptor beta chains from one sample sequenced in a study of CD8+ T cells in alopecia areata (dated by TCRdb to 2017 to 2018). The library was made by the immunoSEQ multiplex PCR assay. For TCR sequencing, RNA was extracted from every sample and reverse transcribed into cDNA to serve as template. In TCRdb, the immuneACCESS table is reduced to in-frame sequences with V and J assigned. These tables do not hold every clone; where another copy was compared, an unresolved V gene accounts for under half, and the others remain unexplained. This sample gives about 200,000 clones in total; roughly 56% of them show up just once. Approximately 4.9% of the sample is in the top ten clones. Material for sequencing was CD8+ T cells sorted from blood. The receptors originated from a human donor in good health.

This chain uses TRBV29-1 with TRBJ2-5; TRBD1 matches at 9 bases. V gave up 8 bases and J gave up 7 bases; unmatched junction bases: 5. The germline CDR1 and CDR2 sequences are SQVTM and ANQGSEA. The CDR3 runs to 11 residues. As DNA, the CDR3 is TGCAGCACAGGGGGCGAAGGGACCCAGTACTTC. It yields the protein CSTGGEGTQYF.

This clone was seen only a few times. The chain is built from TRBV5-4 and TRBJ1-4; D unresolved. From germline, CDR1 is SGHNT and CDR2 YYREEE (reference sequence). Between the trimmed V and J ends, which lost 0 bases and 8 bases, there was a span of 14 bases. The CDR3 runs 15 residues. CDR3 sequence reads: CASSLGAAKREKLFF. The DNA of the CDR3 is TGTGCCAGCAGCTTGGGGGCAGCAAAGCGGGAAAAACTGTTTTTT.

This chain links TRBV6-5 with TRBJ1-4; a weak D match, TRBD1 (6 bases). The CDR3 consists of 14 residues. The V gene's germline CDR1 is MNHEY and CDR2 SVGAGI. Trimming left V 3 bases short and J 8 bases short, with 13 bases between. The CDR3 region has the DNA TGTGCCAGCAGTTATGGGACAAGAAGAGAAAAACTGTTTTTT. This encodes CASSYGTRREKLFF.

The table lists this clone with a few counts. V usage is TRBV11-2 and J usage is TRBJ2-4, with D possibly being TRBD2 (6 bases). In germline, CDR1 is SGHAT, CDR2 FQNNGV. This CDR3 is built from 15 residues. V shed 5 bases and J shed 4 bases, with 15 bases lying between them. The CDR3 DNA sequence: TGTGCCAGCAGCGCGCCCCCGCGGGGTAAAAACATTCAGTACTTC. Translated: CASSAPPRGKNIQYF.

About this clone: Other DNA sequences in the sample encode the same CDR3. V is TRBV5-1 and J is TRBJ2-7; tentatively, D is TRBD1 (5 bases). V lost 1 base, J lost 4 bases, and 6 bases lay in between. CDR3 size: 12 residues. Germline CDR1 and CDR2: SGHRS and YFSETQ. The CDR3 DNA reads TGCGCCAGCAGCTTGTCAGGGTACGAGCAGTACTTC. It translates to CASSLSGYEQYF.

This clone was found a few times. This chain links TRBV2 with TRBJ1-5; possible D gene TRBD1, 5 bases. This CDR3 region has 15 residues. The germline V and J ends were trimmed by 6 bases and 1 base, with 13 bases remaining between them. CDR1 SNHLY and CDR2 FYNNEI come from the germline V gene. The CDR3 spells CASRDKPGSNQPQHF. CDR3 DNA: TGTGCCAGCAGGGATAAGCCAGGGAGCAATCAGCCCCAGCATTTT. Combining the CDR3 with reference TRBV2 and TRBJ1-5 gives the whole variable domain EPEVTQTPSHQVTQMGQEVILRCVPISNHLYFYWYRQILGQKVEFLVSFYNNEISEKSEIFDDQFSVERPDGSNFTLKIRSTKLEDSAMYFCASRDKPGSNQPQHFGDGTRLSIL.

This sequence joins TRBV20-1 and TRBJ1-1; D call uncertain. This CDR3 is 11 amino acids long. Trimming removed 5 bases at V and 6 bases at J, with 10 bases between. In germline, CDR1 is DFQATT, CDR2 SNEGSKA (reference sequence). CDR3: CSAGTGPEAFF. The CDR3 nucleotides read TGCAGTGCTGGAACCGGCCCTGAAGCTTTCTTT.

The V and J genes are TRBV5-1 and TRBJ1-2, with D tentatively TRBD1 (5 bases). The CDR3 totals 14 residues. Looked up from germline, CDR1 is SGHRS and CDR2 is YFSETQ. Deletions cut 4 bases from V and 8 bases from J, with 18 bases between. The CDR3 DNA follows: TGCGCCAGCAGCCCCCCCGGGGCAGGAGGAGGCTACACCTTC. It specifies CASSPPGAGGGYTF.

The chain joins TRBV15 to TRBJ1-2; the D is unclear. V lost 5 bases to trimming and J lost 2 bases, with 15 bases between them. The germline gives CDR1 LNHNV, CDR2 YYDKDF (reference sequence). This CDR3 is built from 15 residues. CDR3 coding DNA: TGTGCCACCAGCGAAGATCGCGGTCACAACTATGGCTACACCTTC. Translation gives CATSEDRGHNYGYTF.